This TCR beta chain derives from a study of T-cell reconstitution after alpha-beta-depleted transplantation in children. It was with unique molecular identifiers that the TCRbeta library was prepared. Via MiXCR, TCRdb re-called the PCR reads, giving one row per CDR3 protein. The sample records approximately 210,000 distinct CDR3 sequences, about 14% being singletons. V was shortened by 5 bases and J by 5 bases, with 16 bases between the two germline ends. This CDR3 has 14 amino acids. Germline CDR1 DFQATT, CDR2 SNEGSKA (reference sequence). In this sample, this clonotype turned up many times. This sequence joins TRBV20-1 and TRBJ1-5, with TRBD1 as a possible D gene (5 bases). Source: PBMCs from the stem cell graft donor, taken from the stem cell graft. This TCR derives from a human donor who donated a stem cell graft to a child with acute lymphoblastic leukemia. The CDR3 here is CSAYSGFDDQPQHF. In DNA, the CDR3 is TGCAGTGCTTACTCAGGGTTCGATGATCAGCCCCAGCATTTT.